This record covers a single T cell receptor beta chain. The sample contains more than one DNA sequence encoding this CDR3. The participants were between about 18 and 89 years old and came from under 25 US areas. Exposed volunteers were people who met a COVID-19 case within 2 weeks before study entry. Libraries were prepared by immunoSEQ multiplex PCR; TCRdb keeps only in-frame clonotypes and omits some of them. The sample lists 250,000 or so clones, 88% occurring once. Germline V gene data show CDR1 as MNHEY and CDR2 as SMNVEV (reference sequence). This CDR3 contains 12 residues. Trimming took 2 bases from V and 7 from J, leaving 6 bases between them. This sample stems from a study of blood T cell repertoires in COVID-19. Study as a whole: PBMCs, B-cell-depleted T cells, or T cells were the source of the cDNA or gDNA that made up the material.

The sequencing sample was made of PBMCs or T cells enriched from blood (not recorded which). This chain uses TRBV27 with TRBJ2-1; no reliable D call. The origin of this receptor is a woman between 35 and 50 years old who had been exposed to COVID-19. CDR3 sequence: CASSLIGNEQFF. CDR3 coding DNA: TGTGCCAGCAGTTTAATCGGGAATGAGCAGTTCTTC.